This TCR beta chain was sequenced during a study of blood T cells in healthy people across ages. As to this clonotype: The missing conserved phenylalanine or tryptophan at the end of this CDR3 makes a read error likely.

Germline V lookup: CDR1 MNHEY, CDR2 SVGEGT. CDR3 length equals 13 residues. Primers used in a second PCR of roughly 7 to 12 cycles were a sample-barcoded 5' primer and a J-beta primer mix. Using its own MiXCR run on the 5' RACE reads, TCRdb lists one record per CDR3 protein. The repertoire has about 800,000 distinct CDR3 sequences, around a quarter of them found once; the top ten carry 3.7%. This same sample was also taken into another study, of T cells of mothers and their children. From that study: Slightly higher, non-significant overlap characterized related mother-child pairs relative to unrelated pairs.

The sequence was collected from a boy aged 5-17 years in good health. The sequencing input was blood. The V and J genes are TRBV6-2 or TRBV6-3 and TRBJ1-1; a weak D match, TRBD1 (6 bases). CDR3 DNA: TGTGCCAGCAGGGACAGCATGAACACTGTAGCTTTCCTT. As protein: CASRDSMNTVAFL.